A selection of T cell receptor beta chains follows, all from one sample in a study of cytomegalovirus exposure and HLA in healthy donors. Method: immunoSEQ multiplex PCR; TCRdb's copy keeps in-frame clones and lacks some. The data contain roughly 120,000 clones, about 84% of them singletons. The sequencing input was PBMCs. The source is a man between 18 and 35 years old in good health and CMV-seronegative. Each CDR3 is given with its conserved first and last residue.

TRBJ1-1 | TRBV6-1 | CASSEGINTEAFF
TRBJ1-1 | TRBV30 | CAWSRQLNTEAFF
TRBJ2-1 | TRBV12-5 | CASGLVGLAGREQFF
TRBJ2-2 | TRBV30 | CAWSAEGAGAGTGELFF
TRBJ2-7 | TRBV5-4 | CASSFRPHRGALYEQYF
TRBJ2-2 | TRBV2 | CAVTGGGSFTGELFF
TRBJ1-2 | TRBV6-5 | CASSTRLNNYGYTF
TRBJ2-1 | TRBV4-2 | CASSPSGRGGSYNEQFF
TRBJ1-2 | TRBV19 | CASSRTGGRDYGYTF
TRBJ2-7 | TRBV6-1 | CASSEFPGSYEQYF